This TCR beta chain was sequenced during a study of T cell changes during pregnancy in multiple sclerosis. Using immunoSEQ multiplex PCR, the repertoire was profiled, and TCRdb retains in-frame clones only, with some absent. Of approximately 51,000 clones listed, approximately 93% are singletons. The V segment lost 2 bases and the J segment 7 bases; nucleotides outside the gene matches: 7. This CDR3 region has 14 residues. Germline V gives CDR1 MNHEY, CDR2 SMNVEV (reference sequence). The chain couples TRBV27 to TRBJ1-1; 7 positions match TRBD1. The receptor comes from a female donor with multiple sclerosis, enrolled in a pregnancy study. The sequenced sample was peripheral blood, obtained in the second trimester of pregnancy. CDR3 sequence (DNA): TGTGCCAGCAGTTTAGACAGGGCAAAAGATGAAGCTTTCTTT. This codes for CASSLDRAKDEAFF.